This TCR beta chain appears in the sequencing data of a study of blood T cell repertoires in COVID-19. Methods used by the authors: Estimated nucleated cell counts came from reference gene primer amplification. Some clones are missing from TCRdb's copy, which holds only in-frame ones; the method was immunoSEQ multiplex PCR. V and J calls and clone size are those listed in that table; D and trimming were worked out from the DNA. The sample has roughly 170,000 clones, approximately 87% seen once. This clonotype was obtained from a woman aged 45-65 years who had recovered from COVID-19. Sequenced input: PBMCs or T cells enriched from blood (not recorded which).

The CDR3 reads CASSHQREGEQFF. The CDR3 DNA sequence: TGTGCCAGCAGCCACCAGCGGGAGGGTGAGCAGTTCTTC. The V and J genes are TRBV7-2 and TRBJ2-1; 10 nucleotides match TRBD2. J lost 9 bases, V lost 5 bases, and 4 bases had no gene match. The V gene's germline CDR1 is SGHTA and CDR2 FQGNSA. The CDR3 runs to 13 residues.